The clone carrying this TCR beta chain was observed a single time. These data are taken from a study of human T cells and chemical hapten exposure. Time point here: pre-sensitization, week 0. The sample's treatment: therapeutic diphenylcyclopropenone sensitization with weekly scalp DPC. This CDR3 region has 16 residues. Under the authors' procedure: The number of TCRs in each sample had a median of roughly 100,000 and spanned roughly 23,224 to 700,000. MiXCR, run by TCRdb on the RACE reads, gives a single entry per CDR3 protein. The V and J calls and clone size come from TCRdb's table, not from the authors' own analysis. The sample shows over 300,000 distinct CDR3 sequences, around 5.5% of them seen only once.

The rearrangement links TRBV21-1 to TRBJ2-3; the table names TRBD1, a call not compared with the DNA. TRBV21-1 is deemed a pseudogene. The source of this sequence is a woman aged 45-59 years with alopecia areata. Some clones in this sample may be carry-over from other donors' samples. Material: whole blood, obtained in connection with sensitization to the hapten diphenylcyclopropenone (DPC). The CDR3 nucleotides are TGTGCCAGCAGCAAAGCTTATCGGACAGGGGCAGATACGCAGTATTTT. It codes for CASSKAYRTGADTQYF.